This is a list of T cell receptor beta chains from one sample in a study of T cells in Graves' hyperthyroidism and ophthalmopathy. TCRdb analysed the multiplex PCR reads with MiXCR anew, one entry per CDR3 protein. The sample records approximately 710,000 distinct CDR3 sequences, around 15% being singletons. Sequences were obtained from blood. These receptors came from a man aged 50 or older with Graves' hyperthyroidism. CDR3s include the opening cysteine and the closing phenylalanine or tryptophan. A D gene is named only where the DNA matches it firmly. Not every row has a clone size; where given, it reads once, few, many or a size class.

clone size	V gene	D gene	J gene	CDR3 protein	CDR3 DNA
many	TRBV7-3	.	TRBJ2-7	CASSEKIRRDRLSYEQYF	TGTGCCAGCAGCGAAAAAATCCGGCGGGACAGACTTTCCTACGAGCAGTACTTC
few	TRBV24-1	TRBD1	TRBJ2-2	CATSDDTGANTGELFF	TGTGCCACCAGTGATGATACAGGGGCGAACACCGGGGAGCTGTTTTTT
few	TRBV27	TRBD2	TRBJ2-7	CASSLAGVGPYEQYF	TGTGCCAGCAGTTTAGCGGGAGTAGGGCCCTACGAGCAGTACTTC
.	TRBV7-2	.	TRBJ1-5	CASSLGSAGEGQPQHF	TGTGCCAGCAGCTTAGGCTCAGCAGGGGAGGGTCAGCCCCAGCATTTT
few	TRBV28	.	TRBJ2-7	CASKSGAPGEQYF	TGTGCCAGCAAGTCCGGGGCCCCAGGCGAGCAGTACTTC
.	TRBV6-9	.	TRBJ1-5	CASSSNYNQPQHF	TGTGCCAGCAGTTCTAATTACAATCAGCCCCAGCATTTT
many	TRBV28	.	TRBJ2-7	CASSFRSYEQYF	TGTGCCAGCAGTTTTCGTTCCTACGAGCAGTACTTC
.	TRBV24-1	TRBD1	TRBJ2-5	CATSVTGGTQETQYF	TGTGCCACCAGCGTAACAGGGGGAACACAAGAGACCCAGTACTTC
many	TRBV28	.	TRBJ2-2	CASSLTVGELFF	TGTGCCAGCAGTTTGACAGTCGGGGAGCTGTTTTTT
many	TRBV7-2	TRBD1	TRBJ1-3	CASRDRAGNTIYF	TGTGCCAGCAGGGACAGGGCCGGAAACACCATATATTTT
many	TRBV9	.	TRBJ1-1	CASSVDLFNTEAFF	TGTGCCAGCAGCGTAGATCTATTCAACACTGAAGCTTTCTTT
many	TRBV12-3/TRBV12-4	.	TRBJ2-7	CASSLGDTESYEQYF	TGTGCCAGCAGCCTGGGGGACACCGAATCCTACGAGCAGTACTTC